This entry lists 20 T cell receptor beta chains sequenced from one sample in a study of blood T cell repertoires in COVID-19. Profiled with immunoSEQ multiplex PCR; TCRdb holds only in-frame clones, not every one. The data contain 400,000 to 550,000 clones, around nine tenths of them singletons. Sequencing used peripheral blood. The origin of the receptors is a woman aged 25 to 45 with acute or convalescent COVID-19.

J is TRBJ1-6 and V is TRBV5-6, with D possibly matching TRBD1 (6 bases). Germline V gene lookup returns CDR1 SGHDT and CDR2 YYEEEE. The germline V and J ends were trimmed by 4 bases and 7 bases, with 15 bases remaining between them. This CDR3 spans 15 amino acids. Written as DNA, the CDR3 is TGTGCCAGCAGCACGGACAGAGAGTTAAATTCACCCCTCCACTTT. Translating gives CASSTDRELNSPLHF. Together with reference TRBV5-6 and TRBJ1-6, the CDR3 gives the full variable domain: DAGVTQSPTHLIKTRGQQVTLRCSPKSGHDTVSWYQQALGQGPQFIFQYYEEEERQRGNFPDRFSGHQFPNYSSELNVNALLLGDSALYLCASSTDRELNSPLHFGNGTRLTVT.

This clone was detected only once. V usage is TRBV30 and J usage is TRBJ2-5, with D maybe TRBD1 (6 bases). The CDR3 runs to 13 residues. Germline CDR1 GTSNPN, CDR2 SVGIG (reference sequence). V shed 0 bases and J shed 5 bases, with 10 bases lying between them. The CDR3 DNA reads as TGTGCCTGGAGTGTAACAGGGTTGGAGACCCAGTACTTC. Translation gives CAWSVTGLETQYF. The variable domain in full, with the rest retrieved from reference TRBV30 and TRBJ2-5, is SQTIHQWPATLVQPVGSPLSLECTVEGTSNPNLYWYRQAAGRGLQLLFYSVGIGQISSEVPQNLSASRPQDRQFILSSKKLLLSDSGFYLCAWSVTGLETQYFGPGTRLLVL.

The V gene is TRBV2, the J gene TRBJ2-1; D may be TRBD1 (6 bases). The CDR3 length is 14 residues. Trimming removed 10 bases from V and 8 bases from J, with 21 bases in between. Germline CDR1 and CDR2: SNHLY and FYNNEI. CDR3 loop: CATEQGGIRHEQFF. CDR3 DNA sequence: TGTGCCACCGAACAAGGGGGTATTAGGCATGAGCAGTTCTTC.

The chain recombines TRBV11-2 with TRBJ1-6, with TRBD1 matching over 7 bases. The CDR3 is 15 amino acids. Germline V gives CDR1 SGHAT, CDR2 FQNNGV. The V segment lost 5 bases and the J segment 9 bases; nucleotides outside the gene matches: 10. This chain's CDR3 is CASSPKSGQVSPLHF. In DNA, the CDR3 is TGTGCCAGCAGCCCGAAGTCTGGACAGGTTTCACCCCTCCACTTT. The complete variable domain, with remaining parts taken from reference TRBV11-2 and TRBJ1-6, reads EAGVAQSPRYKIIEKRQSVAFWCNPISGHATLYWYQQILGQGPKLLIQFQNNGVVDDSQLPKDRFSAERLKGVDSTLKIQPAKLEDSAVYLCASSPKSGQVSPLHFGNGTRLTVT.

In DNA form, the CDR3 reads TGTGCCAGCAGTGAAGGGGCCTTCCCCGGAAACACCATATATTTT. Amino acid sequence: CASSEGAFPGNTIYF. The rearrangement uses TRBV6-1 and TRBJ1-3; unclear D gene. CDR3 length equals 15 residues. The germline V gene encodes CDR1 MNHNS and CDR2 SASEGT. V lost 1 base, J lost 4 bases, and 11 bases lay in between.

The rearrangement links TRBV7-8 to TRBJ1-6; D ambiguous. The germline V gene encodes CDR1 SGHVS and CDR2 FQNEAQ. CDR3 size: 15 residues. Trimming pared 1 base from V and 6 bases from J, leaving 10 bases between. The CDR3 DNA follows: TGTGCCAGCAGCTTAGTGCGTATACGTAATTCACCCCTCCACTTT. Translated: CASSLVRIRNSPLHF.

The gene calls are TRBV12-5 and TRBJ2-3; 7 bases fit TRBD2. In germline, CDR1 is LGHNT, CDR2 FRNRAP. The CDR3 consists of 14 residues. Trimming cost V 8 bases and J 8 bases; bases outside gene matches: 13. In DNA, the CDR3 is TGTGCTAGTTTGGGGGAGGGTTTGGCTACTACGCAGTATTTT. As protein: CASLGEGLATTQYF. Full variable domain (missing parts from reference TRBV12-5 and TRBJ2-3): DARVTQTPRHKVTEMGQEVTMRCQPILGHNTVFWYRQTMMQGLELLAYFRNRAPLDDSGMPKDRFSAEMPDATLATLKIQPSEPRDSAVYFCASLGEGLATTQYFGPGTRLTVL.

This chain links TRBV10-3 with TRBJ2-3, with 12 bases identical to TRBD2. Unmatched junction bases numbered 8, after V lost 7 bases and J lost 6 bases. The CDR3 runs 15 residues. Germline assignment: CDR1 ENHRY and CDR2 SYGVKD. CDR3 region: CAINRGLAGSDTQYF. CDR3 coding DNA: TGTGCCATCAATCGAGGACTAGCGGGGTCTGATACGCAGTATTTT.

The CDR3 loop is CASSQGRAGYEQYF. DNA of the CDR3: TGCGCCAGCAGCCAAGGACGGGCAGGGTACGAGCAGTACTTC. The chain has TRBV4-1 and TRBJ2-7; D possibly corresponds to TRBD1 (5 bases). This CDR3 spans 14 amino acids. CDR1 and CDR2 from the germline V gene are MGHRA and YSYEKL. V lost 1 base and J 4 bases, leaving 11 bases between the germline ends.

This clone occurred a few times. The rearrangement links TRBV19 to TRBJ2-3; 9 bases match TRBD2. V lost 4 bases to trimming and J lost 5 bases; unmatched junction nucleotides: 7. The germline V gene has CDR1 LNHDA and CDR2 SQIVND (reference sequence). This CDR3 spans 15 amino acids. CDR3 nucleotides: TGTGCCAGTAGTAAGACTAGCGGCAGTGGAGATACGCAGTATTTT. Translating gives CASSKTSGSGDTQYF.

The genes are TRBV12-5 and TRBJ1-3, with TRBD1 as a possible D gene (5 bases). Deletions cut 6 bases from V and 3 bases from J, with 18 bases between. Per germline, CDR1 LGHNT and CDR2 FRNRAP. There are 16 residues in the CDR3. The CDR3 region is CASGRGTAKGGNTIYF. As DNA, the CDR3 is TGTGCTAGTGGGCGGGGGACGGCCAAAGGTGGAAACACCATATATTTT.

This chain joins TRBV9 and TRBJ2-3, with 8 bases that match TRBD1. The CDR3 length is 16 residues. Germline loops: CDR1 SGDLS, CDR2 YYNGEE. J was trimmed by 2 bases and V by 1 base; bases with no gene match: 6. The CDR3 DNA reads as TGTGCCAGCAGCGTATTCGACAGGGGAGCCACAGATACGCAGTATTTT. Translating gives CASSVFDRGATDTQYF. The complete variable domain, with remaining parts taken from reference TRBV9 and TRBJ2-3, reads DSGVTQTPKHLITATGQRVTLRCSPRSGDLSVYWYQQSLDQGLQFLIQYYNGEERAKGNILERFSAQQFPDLHSELNLSSLELGDSALYFCASSVFDRGATDTQYFGPGTRLTVL.

This clone turned up a few times. This rearrangement joins TRBV20-1 to TRBJ2-7; the match to TRBD2 covers 7 bases. The J segment lost 5 bases and the V segment lost 6 bases, leaving 4 bases of the junction unmatched. Looked up from germline, CDR1 is DFQATT and CDR2 is SNEGSKA (reference sequence). CDR3 length: 11 amino acids. CDR3 amino acids: CSAASGHEQYF. CDR3 in DNA: TGCAGTGCCGCTAGCGGACACGAGCAGTACTTC.

The CDR3 here is CATMGTSGEQYF. DNA for the CDR3: TGTGCCACGATGGGGACATCGGGCGAGCAGTACTTC. The chain combines TRBV24-1 with TRBJ2-7; a weak D match, TRBD1 (6 bases). Germline CDR1 reads KGHDR; CDR2 reads SFDVKD. Trimming took off 10 bases at V and 6 bases at J, with 15 bases between the two ends. The CDR3 runs to 12 residues.

V usage is TRBV28 and J usage is TRBJ2-5; a weak D match, TRBD2 (7 bases). The germline CDR1 and CDR2 sequences are MDHEN and SYDVKM. This CDR3 contains 16 residues. V lost 3 bases, J lost 5 bases, and 19 bases lay in between. CDR3 amino acids: CASSFMSWGREETQYF. The CDR3 DNA is TGTGCCAGCAGTTTTATGTCGTGGGGGCGGGAGGAGACCCAGTACTTC.

This clone has just a few counts. This chain uses TRBV2 with TRBJ2-7; the match to TRBD1 covers 9 bases. Trimming took 4 bases from V and 3 from J; bases not matched to a gene: 7. This CDR3 contains 15 residues. Germline V gives CDR1 SNHLY, CDR2 FYNNEI. Here the CDR3 DNA reads TGTGCCAGCAGTGCGTTTGGGACAGGGAACTACGAGCAGTACTTC. Its translation is CASSAFGTGNYEQYF.

This chain uses TRBV7-9 with TRBJ1-2; D unresolved. Germline V gene lookup returns CDR1 SEHNR and CDR2 FQNEAQ (reference sequence). Trimming stripped 6 bases from V and 6 bases from J, with 11 bases between. CDR3 size: 12 residues. The CDR3: CASSLSEDGYTF. CDR3 nucleotide sequence: TGTGCCAGCAGTCTAAGTGAGGATGGCTACACCTTC. The variable domain in full, completed from reference TRBV7-9 and TRBJ1-2, reads DTGVSQNPRHKITKRGQNVTFRCDPISEHNRLYWYRQTLGQGPEFLTYFQNEAQLEKSRLLSDRFSAERPKGSFSTLEIQRTEQGDSAMYLCASSLSEDGYTFGSGTRLTVV.

On this clone: Other DNA sequences from this sample encode an identical CDR3 as well. V usage is TRBV6-2 or TRBV6-3 and J usage is TRBJ2-1; a possible D gene is TRBD2 (6 bases). CDR1 and CDR2 from the germline V gene are MNHEY and SVGEGT. This CDR3 is 13 amino acids long. V was shortened by 3 bases and J by 4 bases, with 7 bases between the two germline ends. The CDR3 sequence: CASSYGRYNEQFF. Written as DNA, the CDR3 is TGTGCCAGCAGTTATGGGAGGTACAATGAGCAGTTCTTC.

This chain uses TRBV7-9 with TRBJ2-7; no clear D gene. V shed 1 base and J shed 4 bases, with 14 bases lying between them. The germline gives CDR1 SEHNR, CDR2 FQNEAQ (reference sequence). This CDR3 is 15 amino acids long. The CDR3 sequence: CASSLGSRKSYEQYF. The CDR3 coding sequence is TGTGCCAGCAGCTTAGGGTCTAGGAAATCTTACGAGCAGTACTTC.

The genes are TRBV2 and TRBJ1-5; TRBD1 matches at 8 bases. The CDR3 covers 16 residues. Germline V gene lookup returns CDR1 SNHLY and CDR2 FYNNEI. With V trimmed by 4 bases and J by 4 bases, 9 bases remained unmatched. CDR3 sequence (DNA): TGTGCCAGCAGTGGTTGGGGCAGGGGGCTTAATCAGCCCCAGCATTTT. Protein sequence: CASSGWGRGLNQPQHF.